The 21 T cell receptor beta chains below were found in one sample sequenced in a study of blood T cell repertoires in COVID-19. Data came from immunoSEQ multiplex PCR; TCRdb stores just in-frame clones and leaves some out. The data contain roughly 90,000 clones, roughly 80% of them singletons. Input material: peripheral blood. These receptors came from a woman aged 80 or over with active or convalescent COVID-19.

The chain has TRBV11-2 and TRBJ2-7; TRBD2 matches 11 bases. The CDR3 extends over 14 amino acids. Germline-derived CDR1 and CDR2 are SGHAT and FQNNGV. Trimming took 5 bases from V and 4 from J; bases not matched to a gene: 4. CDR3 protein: CASSQGLAEYEQYF. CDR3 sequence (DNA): TGTGCCAGCAGCCAGGGACTAGCGGAGTACGAGCAGTACTTC.

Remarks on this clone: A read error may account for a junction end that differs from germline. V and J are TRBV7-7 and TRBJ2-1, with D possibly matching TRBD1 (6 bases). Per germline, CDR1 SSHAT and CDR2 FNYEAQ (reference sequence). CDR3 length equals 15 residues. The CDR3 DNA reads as TGTGCTAGCAGCTTAACAGGGTTTGAAAACAATGAGCAGTTCTTC. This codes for CASSLTGFENNEQFF.

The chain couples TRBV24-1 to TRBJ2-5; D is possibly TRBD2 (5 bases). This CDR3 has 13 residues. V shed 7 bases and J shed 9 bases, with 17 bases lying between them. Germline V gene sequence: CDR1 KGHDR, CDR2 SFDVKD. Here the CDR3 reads CATSRSGGKAQYF. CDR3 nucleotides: TGTGCCACCAGCCGGAGTGGAGGTAAGGCCCAGTACTTC.

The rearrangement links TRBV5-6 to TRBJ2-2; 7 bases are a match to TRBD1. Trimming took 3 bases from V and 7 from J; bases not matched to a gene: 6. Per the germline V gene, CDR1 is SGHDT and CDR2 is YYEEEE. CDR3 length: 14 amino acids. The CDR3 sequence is CASSWGQPIGELFF. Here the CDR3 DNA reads TGTGCCAGCAGCTGGGGACAGCCGATCGGGGAGCTGTTTTTT.

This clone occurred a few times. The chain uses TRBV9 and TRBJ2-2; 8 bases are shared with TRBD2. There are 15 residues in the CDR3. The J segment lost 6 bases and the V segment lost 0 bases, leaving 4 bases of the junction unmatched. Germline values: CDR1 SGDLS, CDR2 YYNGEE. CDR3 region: CASSVAPAGAGELFF. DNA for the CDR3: TGTGCCAGCAGCGTAGCCCCAGCGGGGGCCGGGGAGCTGTTTTTT.

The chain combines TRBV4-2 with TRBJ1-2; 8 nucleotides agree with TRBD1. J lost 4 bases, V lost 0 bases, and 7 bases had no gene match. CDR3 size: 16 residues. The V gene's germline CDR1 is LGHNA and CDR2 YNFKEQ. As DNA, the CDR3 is TGTGCCAGCAGCCAAGATAGGGGACAGGTATCCTATGGCTACACCTTC. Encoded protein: CASSQDRGQVSYGYTF.

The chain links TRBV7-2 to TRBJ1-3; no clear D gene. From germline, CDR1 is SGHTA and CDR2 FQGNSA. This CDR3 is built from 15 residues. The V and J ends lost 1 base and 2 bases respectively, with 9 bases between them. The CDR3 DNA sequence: TGTGCCAGCAGCTTAGACGCAGGTCCTGGAAACACCATATATTTT. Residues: CASSLDAGPGNTIYF.

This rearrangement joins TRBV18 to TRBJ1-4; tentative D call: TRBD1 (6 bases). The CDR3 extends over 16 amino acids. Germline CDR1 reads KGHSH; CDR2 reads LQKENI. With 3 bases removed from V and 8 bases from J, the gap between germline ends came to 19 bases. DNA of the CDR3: TGTGCCAGCTCACCTCCCTCAGGGGAGGGTCGGGAAAAACTGTTTTTT. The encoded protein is CASSPPSGEGREKLFF.

CDR3 sequence reads: CASSYSFQRTNEQFF. The DNA of the CDR3 is TGTGCCAGCAGTTACTCGTTCCAGCGGACCAATGAGCAGTTCTTC. The chain uses TRBV6-5 and TRBJ2-1; possibly TRBD2 for D (5 bases). CDR1 MNHEY and CDR2 SVGAGI come from the germline V gene. V lost 0 bases and J 6 bases, leaving 12 bases between the germline ends. This CDR3 region has 15 residues.

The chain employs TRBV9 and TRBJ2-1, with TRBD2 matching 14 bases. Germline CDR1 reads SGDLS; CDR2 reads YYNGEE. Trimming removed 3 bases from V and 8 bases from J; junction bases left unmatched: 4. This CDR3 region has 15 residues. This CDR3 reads CASSETSGGADEQFF. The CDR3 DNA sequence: TGTGCCAGCAGCGAGACTAGCGGGGGGGCGGATGAGCAGTTCTTC.

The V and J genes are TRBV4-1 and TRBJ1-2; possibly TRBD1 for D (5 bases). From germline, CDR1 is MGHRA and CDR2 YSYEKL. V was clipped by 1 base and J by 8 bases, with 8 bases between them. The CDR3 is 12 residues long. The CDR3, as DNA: TGCGCCAGCAGCCAAGGGGGCGGCGGCTACACCTTC. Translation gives CASSQGGGGYTF.

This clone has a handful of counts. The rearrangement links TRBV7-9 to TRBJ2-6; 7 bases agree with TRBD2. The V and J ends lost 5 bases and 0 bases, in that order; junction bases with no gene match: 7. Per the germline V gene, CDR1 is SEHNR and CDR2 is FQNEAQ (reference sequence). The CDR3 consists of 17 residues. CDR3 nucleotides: TGTGCCAGCAGCAGCGGGGACGGTAACTCTGGGGCCAACGTCCTGACTTTC. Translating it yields CASSSGDGNSGANVLTF.

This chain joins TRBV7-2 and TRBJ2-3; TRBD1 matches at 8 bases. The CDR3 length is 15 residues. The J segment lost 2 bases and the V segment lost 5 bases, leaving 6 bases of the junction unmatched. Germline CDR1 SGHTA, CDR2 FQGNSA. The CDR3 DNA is TGTGCCAGCAGCACGACAGGGGAACACACAGATACGCAGTATTTT. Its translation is CASSTTGEHTDTQYF.

CDR3 bases: TGTGCCAGTAGTATAGGGAGGCACGGGAGCAATCAGCCCCAGCATTTT. Its translation: CASSIGRHGSNQPQHF. The chain recombines TRBV19 with TRBJ1-5; no reliable D call. V was clipped by 1 base and J by 1 base, with 11 bases between them. The CDR3 spans 16 residues. Germline CDR1 LNHDA, CDR2 SQIVND (reference sequence).

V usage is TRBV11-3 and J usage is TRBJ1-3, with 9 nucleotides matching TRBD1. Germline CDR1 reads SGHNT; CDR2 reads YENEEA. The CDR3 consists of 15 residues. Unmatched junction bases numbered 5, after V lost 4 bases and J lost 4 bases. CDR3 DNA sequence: TGTGCCAGCAGCTCCGGGACAGGGCCCGGAAACACCATATATTTT. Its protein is CASSSGTGPGNTIYF.

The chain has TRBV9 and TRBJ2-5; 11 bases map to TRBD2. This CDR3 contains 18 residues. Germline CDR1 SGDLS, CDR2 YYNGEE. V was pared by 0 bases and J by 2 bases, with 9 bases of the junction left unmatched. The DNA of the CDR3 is TGTGCCAGCAGCGTAGCTTCCGGGACTAGCGGAGTACAAGAGACCCAGTACTTC. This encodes CASSVASGTSGVQETQYF. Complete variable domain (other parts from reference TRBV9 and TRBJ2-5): DSGVTQTPKHLITATGQRVTLRCSPRSGDLSVYWYQQSLDQGLQFLIQYYNGEERAKGNILERFSAQQFPDLHSELNLSSLELGDSALYFCASSVASGTSGVQETQYFGPGTRLLVL.

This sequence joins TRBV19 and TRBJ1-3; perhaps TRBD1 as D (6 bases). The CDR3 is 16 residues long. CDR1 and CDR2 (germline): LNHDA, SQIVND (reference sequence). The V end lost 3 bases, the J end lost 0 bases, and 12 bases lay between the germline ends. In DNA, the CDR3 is TGTGCCAGTAGTATTCAGGGGCCGAGCTCTGGAAACACCATATATTTT. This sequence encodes CASSIQGPSSGNTIYF.

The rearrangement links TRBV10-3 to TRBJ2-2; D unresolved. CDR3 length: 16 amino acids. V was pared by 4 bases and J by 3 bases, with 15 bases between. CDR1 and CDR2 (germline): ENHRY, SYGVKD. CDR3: CAISGTFSSDTGELFF. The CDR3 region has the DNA TGTGCCATCAGTGGAACTTTCTCGTCGGACACCGGGGAGCTGTTTTTT.

CDR3 in amino acids: CASSQEVAAYNEQFF. Written as DNA, the CDR3 is TGCGCCAGCAGCCAAGAAGTAGCTGCCTACAATGAGCAGTTCTTC. This chain connects TRBV4-3 to TRBJ2-1; no clear D gene. CDR1 is LGHNA and CDR2 is YSLEER in the germline V gene. The CDR3 loop spans 15 amino acids. The V gene lost 0 bases and the J gene lost 2 bases, with 8 bases spanning the gap.

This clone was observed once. CDR3: CASSQGLAGISGANVLTF. As DNA, the CDR3 is TGTGCCAGCAGCCAGGGGCTAGCGGGGATCTCTGGGGCCAACGTCCTGACTTTC. J is TRBJ2-6 and V is TRBV7-2; the match to TRBD2 covers 9 bases. Germline loops: CDR1 SGHTA, CDR2 FQGNSA. J lost 0 bases, V lost 5 bases, and 8 bases had no gene match. This CDR3 contains 18 residues.

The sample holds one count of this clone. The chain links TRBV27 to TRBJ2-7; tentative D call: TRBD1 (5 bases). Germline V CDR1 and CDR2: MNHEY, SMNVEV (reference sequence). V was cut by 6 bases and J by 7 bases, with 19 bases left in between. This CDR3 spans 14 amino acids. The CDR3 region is CASRPDSLLGEQYF. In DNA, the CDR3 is TGTGCCAGCAGACCCGACAGCCTATTAGGAGAGCAGTACTTC.